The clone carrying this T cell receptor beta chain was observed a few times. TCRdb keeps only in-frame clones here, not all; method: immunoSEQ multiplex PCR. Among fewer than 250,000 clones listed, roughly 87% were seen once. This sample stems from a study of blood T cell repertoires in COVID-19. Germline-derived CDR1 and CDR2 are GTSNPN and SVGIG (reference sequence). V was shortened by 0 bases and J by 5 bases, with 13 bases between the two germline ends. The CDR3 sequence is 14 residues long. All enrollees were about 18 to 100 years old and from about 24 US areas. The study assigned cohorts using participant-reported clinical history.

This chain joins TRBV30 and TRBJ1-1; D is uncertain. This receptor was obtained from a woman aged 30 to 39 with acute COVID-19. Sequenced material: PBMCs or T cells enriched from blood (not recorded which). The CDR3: CAWSVTGIGTEAFF. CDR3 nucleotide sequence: TGTGCCTGGAGTGTAACGGGGATTGGGACTGAAGCTTTCTTT.